What follows is one T cell receptor (beta chain) and its context. Its antigen is undetermined. Clones were sequenced by immunoSEQ multiplex PCR, and TCRdb holds only the in-frame ones, with some missing. The sample comprises about 160,000 clones, approximately 94% of which are singletons, and about 0.31% rests with the top ten. This entry is derived from a study of OX40 agonist ivuxolimab in advanced cancers. Study-level background: Partial responses were seen in three patients, one with hepatocellular carcinoma and two with cutaneous melanoma. Study-level findings and limits: Compared with CD4+, CD8+ T cells on average had more expanded clones.

The CDR3 has 17 residues. Germline V gene data show CDR1 as SQVTM and CDR2 as ANQGSEA. After removal of 5 bases from V and 1 base from J, the junction contained 14 bases not matched to a gene. Material: CD4+ or CD8+ T cells sorted from blood, obtained in a trial of the OX40 agonist ivuxolimab. The gene calls are TRBV29-1 and TRBJ1-1; 9 nucleotides line up with TRBD1. The TCR comes from an adult with an advanced solid tumor such as melanoma, head and neck, liver or kidney cancer. In nucleotides, the CDR3 is TGCAGCGTTTCCAATGACAGGGGGAGTATTAGGAACACTGAAGCTTTCTTT. It is translated as CSVSNDRGSIRNTEAFF.